The 5 T cell receptor beta chains below come from one sample, sequenced in a study of graft-versus-host responses after intestinal transplantation. Produced via immunoSEQ multiplex PCR; TCRdb's table is partial and in-frame only. The repertoire holds fewer than 130,000 clones, with about 93% as singletons. Their specific antigens are unknown. Specimen: unstimulated CD8+ T cells sorted from spleen or lymph node cells, collected before intestinal transplant. The receptors derive from a human donor who received an intestinal transplant.

The chain links TRBV30 to TRBJ2-7, with 10 nucleotides matching TRBD1. The V segment lost 6 bases and the J segment 8 bases; nucleotides outside the gene matches: 13. Germline CDR1 and CDR2: GTSNPN and SVGIG (reference sequence). CDR3 size: 14 residues. CDR3 protein: CACLPGQGKEKQYF. The CDR3 bases are TGTGCCTGTCTCCCGGGACAGGGGAAGGAGAAGCAGTACTTC. Looking up the rest from reference TRBV30 and TRBJ2-7 gives the full variable domain: SQTIHQWPATLVQPVGSPLSLECTVEGTSNPNLYWYRQAAGRGLQLLFYSVGIGQISSEVPQNLSASRPQDRQFILSSKKLLLSDSGFYLCACLPGQGKEKQYFGPGTRLTVT.

The chain carries TRBV7-8 and TRBJ2-7, with D unclear. Germline V CDR1 and CDR2: SGHVS, FQNEAQ. Trimming shortened V by 0 bases and J by 1 base, and 10 bases separated the two germline ends. The CDR3 consists of 15 residues. The CDR3 sequence: CASSLAASLSYEQYF. CDR3 sequence (DNA): TGTGCCAGCAGCTTAGCCGCAAGCCTTTCCTACGAGCAGTACTTC.

CDR3 in amino acids: CASSRTSGYSSYNEQFF. The CDR3 region has the DNA TGTGCCAGTAGTAGGACTAGCGGGTACAGCTCCTACAATGAGCAGTTCTTC. The rearrangement uses TRBV19 and TRBJ2-1; 11 bases match TRBD2. V dropped 4 bases and J dropped 0; count of bases not matched to a gene: 5. The CDR3 runs to 17 residues. Germline CDR1 LNHDA, CDR2 SQIVND (reference sequence).

The gene calls are TRBV5-4 and TRBJ2-7, with D tentatively TRBD1 or TRBD2 (7 bases each). Trimming cost V 3 bases and J 3 bases, with 25 bases left between them. Germline CDR1 is SGHNT and CDR2 is YYREEE (reference sequence). The length of the CDR3 is 18 residues. The CDR3 DNA reads as TGTGCCAGCAGCTCAGGGGGGGGTTCTGGCCGAATTTACTACGAGCAGTACTTC. It translates to CASSSGGGSGRIYYEQYF. Full variable domain (rest looked up from reference TRBV5-4 and TRBJ2-7): ETGVTQSPTHLIKTRGQQVTLRCSSQSGHNTVSWYQQALGQGPQFIFQYYREEENGRGNFPPRFSGLQFPNYSSELNVNALELDDSALYLCASSSGGGSGRIYYEQYFGPGTRLTVT.

The chain carries TRBV4-1 and TRBJ1-2; D is uncertain. In germline, CDR1 is MGHRA, CDR2 YSYEKL. Trimming took off 1 base at V and 8 bases at J, with 5 bases between the two ends. This CDR3 has 11 amino acids. The CDR3 DNA is TGCGCCAGCAGCCAAGGGCACGGCTACACCTTC. Translation gives CASSQGHGYTF.